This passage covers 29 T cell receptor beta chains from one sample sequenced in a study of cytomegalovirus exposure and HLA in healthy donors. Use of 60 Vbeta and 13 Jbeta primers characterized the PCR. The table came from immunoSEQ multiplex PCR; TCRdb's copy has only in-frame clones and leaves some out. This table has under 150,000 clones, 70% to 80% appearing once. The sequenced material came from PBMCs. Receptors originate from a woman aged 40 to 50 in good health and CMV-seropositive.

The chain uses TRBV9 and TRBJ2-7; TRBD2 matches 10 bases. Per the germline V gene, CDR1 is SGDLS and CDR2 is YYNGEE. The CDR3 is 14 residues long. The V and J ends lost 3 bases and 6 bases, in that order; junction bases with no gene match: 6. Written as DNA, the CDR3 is TGTGCCAGCAGCGGGACTAGCGGTTCCGCCGAGCAGTACTTC. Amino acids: CASSGTSGSAEQYF.

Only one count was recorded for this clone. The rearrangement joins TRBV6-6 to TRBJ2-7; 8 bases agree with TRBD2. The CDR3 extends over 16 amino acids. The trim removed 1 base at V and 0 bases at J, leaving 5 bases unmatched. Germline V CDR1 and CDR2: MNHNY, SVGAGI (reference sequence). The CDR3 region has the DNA TGTGCCAGCAGTTACTACGGGGGGGCGGGCTCCTACGAGCAGTACTTC. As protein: CASSYYGGAGSYEQYF.

The CDR3 DNA reads TGTGCCAGTAGTATCAGGGGCTCTGACGAGGCTTTCTTT. Amino acid sequence: CASSIRGSDEAFF. The chain recombines TRBV19 with TRBJ1-1; possibly TRBD1 for D (6 bases). Between the trimmed V and J ends, which lost 3 bases and 11 bases, there was a span of 16 bases. The CDR3 is 13 amino acids. Germline CDR1 is LNHDA and CDR2 is SQIVND (reference sequence).

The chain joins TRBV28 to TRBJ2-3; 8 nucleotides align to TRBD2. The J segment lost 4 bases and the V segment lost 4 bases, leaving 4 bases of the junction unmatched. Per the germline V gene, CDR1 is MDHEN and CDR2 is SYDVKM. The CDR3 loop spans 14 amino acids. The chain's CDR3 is CASSWTSLSDTQYF. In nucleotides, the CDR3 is TGTGCCAGCAGTTGGACTAGCCTCTCAGATACGCAGTATTTT.

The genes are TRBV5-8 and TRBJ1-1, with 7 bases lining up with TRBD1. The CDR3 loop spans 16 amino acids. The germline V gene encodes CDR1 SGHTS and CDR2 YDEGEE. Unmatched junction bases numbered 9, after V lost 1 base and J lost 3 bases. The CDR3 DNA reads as TGTGCCAGCAGCTTGCCGAGGGGGCGAAGGGACACTGAAGCTTTCTTT. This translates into CASSLPRGRRDTEAFF.

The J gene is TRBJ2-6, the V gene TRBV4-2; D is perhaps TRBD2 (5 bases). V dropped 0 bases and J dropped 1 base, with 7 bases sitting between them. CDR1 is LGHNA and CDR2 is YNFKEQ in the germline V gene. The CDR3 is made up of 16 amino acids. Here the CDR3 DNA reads TGTGCCAGCAGCCAAGATGGGAGTTCTGGGGCCAACGTCCTGACTTTC. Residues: CASSQDGSSGANVLTF.

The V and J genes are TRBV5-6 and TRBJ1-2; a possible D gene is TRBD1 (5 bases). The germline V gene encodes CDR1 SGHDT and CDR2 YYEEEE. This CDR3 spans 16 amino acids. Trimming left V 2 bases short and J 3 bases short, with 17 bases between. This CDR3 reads CASSFYGGDGDYGYTF. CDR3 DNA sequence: TGTGCCAGCAGCTTCTACGGGGGGGACGGCGACTATGGCTACACCTTC.

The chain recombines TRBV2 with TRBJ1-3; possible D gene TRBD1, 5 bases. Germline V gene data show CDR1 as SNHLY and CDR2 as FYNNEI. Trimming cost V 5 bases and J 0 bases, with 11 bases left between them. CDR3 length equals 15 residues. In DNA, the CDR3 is TGTGCCAGCAGTCAGGGAGGTTACTCTGGAAACACCATATATTTT. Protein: CASSQGGYSGNTIYF.

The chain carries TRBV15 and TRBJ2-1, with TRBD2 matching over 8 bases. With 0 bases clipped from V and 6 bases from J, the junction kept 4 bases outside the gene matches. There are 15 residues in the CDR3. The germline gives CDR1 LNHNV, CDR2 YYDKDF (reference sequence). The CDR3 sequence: CATSRDQGTSNEQFF. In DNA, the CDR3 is TGTGCCACCAGCAGAGACCAGGGGACTAGCAATGAGCAGTTCTTC.

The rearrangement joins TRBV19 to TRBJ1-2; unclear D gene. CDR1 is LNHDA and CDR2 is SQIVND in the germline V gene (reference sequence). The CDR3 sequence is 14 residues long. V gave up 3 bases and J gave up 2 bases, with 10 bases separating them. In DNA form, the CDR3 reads TGTGCCAGTAGTATCCAGACTGTGAACTATGGCTACACCTTC. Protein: CASSIQTVNYGYTF.

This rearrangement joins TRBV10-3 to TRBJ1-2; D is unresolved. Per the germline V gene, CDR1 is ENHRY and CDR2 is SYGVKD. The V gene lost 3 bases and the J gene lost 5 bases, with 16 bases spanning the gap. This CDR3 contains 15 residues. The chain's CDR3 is CAISEFQSQRYGYTF. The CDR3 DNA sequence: TGTGCCATCAGTGAATTCCAGTCACAACGATATGGCTACACCTTC.

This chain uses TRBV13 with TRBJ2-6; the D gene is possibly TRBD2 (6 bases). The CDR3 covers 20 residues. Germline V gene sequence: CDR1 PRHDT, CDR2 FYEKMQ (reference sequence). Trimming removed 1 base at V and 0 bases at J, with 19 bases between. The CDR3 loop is CASSLEGWGDSSSGANVLTF. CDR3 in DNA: TGTGCCAGCAGCTTAGAAGGATGGGGGGACTCTAGCTCTGGGGCCAACGTCCTGACTTTC.

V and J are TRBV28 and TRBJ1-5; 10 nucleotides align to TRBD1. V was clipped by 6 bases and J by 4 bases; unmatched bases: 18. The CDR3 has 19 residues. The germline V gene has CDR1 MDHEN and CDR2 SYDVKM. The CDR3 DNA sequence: TGTGCCAGCAGCTCTCTACTACACAGGGGACAGGGGATAAATCAGCCCCAGCATTTT. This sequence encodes CASSSLLHRGQGINQPQHF.

The DNA for the CDR3 is TGTGCCAGCAGGGTTCCGGGCAATCAGCCCCAGCATTTT. Residues: CASRVPGNQPQHF. The chain is built from TRBV28 and TRBJ1-5; D uncertain. Germline lookup yields CDR1 MDHEN and CDR2 SYDVKM. The V gene lost 6 bases and the J gene lost 2 bases, with 8 bases spanning the gap. The length of the CDR3 is 13 residues.

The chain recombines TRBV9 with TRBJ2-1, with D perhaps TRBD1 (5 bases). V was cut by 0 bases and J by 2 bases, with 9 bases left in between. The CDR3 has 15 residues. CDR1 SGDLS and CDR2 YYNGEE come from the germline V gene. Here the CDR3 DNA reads TGTGCCAGCAGCGTAGGGGGCGGCCCCTACAATGAGCAGTTCTTC. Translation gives CASSVGGGPYNEQFF.

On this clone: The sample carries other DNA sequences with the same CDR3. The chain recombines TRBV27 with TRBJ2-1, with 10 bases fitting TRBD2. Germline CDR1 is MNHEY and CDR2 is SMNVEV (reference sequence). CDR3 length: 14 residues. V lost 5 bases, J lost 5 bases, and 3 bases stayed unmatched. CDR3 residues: CASSPGLADNEQFF. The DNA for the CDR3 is TGTGCCAGCAGTCCCGGACTAGCGGACAATGAGCAGTTCTTC.

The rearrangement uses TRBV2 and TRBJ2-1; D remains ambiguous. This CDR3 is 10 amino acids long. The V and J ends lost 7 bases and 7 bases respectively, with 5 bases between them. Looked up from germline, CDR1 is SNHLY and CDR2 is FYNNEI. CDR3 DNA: TGTGCCAGCAAGACTAATGAGCAGTTCTTC. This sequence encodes CASKTNEQFF.

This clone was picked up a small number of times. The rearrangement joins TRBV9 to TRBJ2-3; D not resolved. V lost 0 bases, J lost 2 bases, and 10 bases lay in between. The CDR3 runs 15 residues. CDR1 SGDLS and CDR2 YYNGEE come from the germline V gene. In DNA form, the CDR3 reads TGTGCCAGCAGCGTAGGTAGCAGCTCCACAGATACGCAGTATTTT. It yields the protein CASSVGSSSTDTQYF.

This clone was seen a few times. In DNA, the CDR3 is TGTGCCAGCAGCTTAGTTCTGTTGGGCGGGAATGAGCAGTTCTTC. It yields the protein CASSLVLLGGNEQFF. This rearrangement joins TRBV7-9 to TRBJ2-1, with a possible D match to TRBD2 (5 bases). The germline gives CDR1 SEHNR, CDR2 FQNEAQ (reference sequence). With 1 base removed from V and 7 bases from J, the gap between germline ends came to 14 bases. This CDR3 is 15 amino acids long.

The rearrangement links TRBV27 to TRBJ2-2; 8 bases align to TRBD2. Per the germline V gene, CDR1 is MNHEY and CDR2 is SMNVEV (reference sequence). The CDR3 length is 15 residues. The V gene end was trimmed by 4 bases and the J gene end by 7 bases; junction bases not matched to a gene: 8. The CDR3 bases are TGTGCCAGCAGTTCGGACGGGAGGGCAGTCGGGGAGCTGTTTTTT. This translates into CASSSDGRAVGELFF.

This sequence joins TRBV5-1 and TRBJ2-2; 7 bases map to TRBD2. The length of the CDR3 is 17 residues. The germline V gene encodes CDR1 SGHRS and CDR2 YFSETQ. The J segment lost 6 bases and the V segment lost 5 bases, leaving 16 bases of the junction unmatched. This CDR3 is CASRAAGEGKASGELFF. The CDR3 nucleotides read TGCGCCAGCAGAGCCGCTGGGGAGGGGAAGGCGTCCGGGGAGCTGTTTTTT.

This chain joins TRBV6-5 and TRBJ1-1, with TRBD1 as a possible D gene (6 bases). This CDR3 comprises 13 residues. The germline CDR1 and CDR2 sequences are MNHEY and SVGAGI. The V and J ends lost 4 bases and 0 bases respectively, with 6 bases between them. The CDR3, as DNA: TGTGCCAGCAGTTCAGGGGTGAACACTGAAGCTTTCTTT. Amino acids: CASSSGVNTEAFF.

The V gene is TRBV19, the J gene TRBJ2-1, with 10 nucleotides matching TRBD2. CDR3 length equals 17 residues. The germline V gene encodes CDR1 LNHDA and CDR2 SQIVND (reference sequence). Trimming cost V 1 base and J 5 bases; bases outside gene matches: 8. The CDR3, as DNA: TGTGCCAGTAGTATAGTCGGTCGACTAGCGGGCAACAATGAGCAGTTCTTC. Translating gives CASSIVGRLAGNNEQFF.

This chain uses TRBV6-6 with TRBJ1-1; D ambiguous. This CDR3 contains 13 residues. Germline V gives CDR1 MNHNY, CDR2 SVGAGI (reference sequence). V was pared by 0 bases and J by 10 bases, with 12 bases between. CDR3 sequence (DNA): TGTGCCAGCAGTTACTCGAATCCCCTGCGAGCTTTCTTT. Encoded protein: CASSYSNPLRAFF.

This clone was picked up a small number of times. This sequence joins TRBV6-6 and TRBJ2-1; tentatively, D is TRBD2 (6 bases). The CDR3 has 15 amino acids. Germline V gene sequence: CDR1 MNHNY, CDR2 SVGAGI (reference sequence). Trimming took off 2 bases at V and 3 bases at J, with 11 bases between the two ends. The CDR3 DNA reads TGTGCCAGCAGTTACCGACTAGATAACTACAATGAGCAGTTCTTC. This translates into CASSYRLDNYNEQFF.

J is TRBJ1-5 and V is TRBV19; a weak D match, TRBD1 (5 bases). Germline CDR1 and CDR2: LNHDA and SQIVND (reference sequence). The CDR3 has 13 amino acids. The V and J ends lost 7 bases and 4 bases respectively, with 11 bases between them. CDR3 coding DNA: TGTGCCAGTACCAGGGAAGGAAATCAGCCCCAGCATTTT. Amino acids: CASTREGNQPQHF.

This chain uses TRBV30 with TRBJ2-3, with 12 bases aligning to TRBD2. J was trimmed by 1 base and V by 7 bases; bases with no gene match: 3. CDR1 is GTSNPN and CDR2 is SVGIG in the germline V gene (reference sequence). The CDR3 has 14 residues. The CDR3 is CASRLAGGTDTQYF. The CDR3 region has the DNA TGTGCCTCAAGACTAGCGGGAGGCACAGATACGCAGTATTTT.

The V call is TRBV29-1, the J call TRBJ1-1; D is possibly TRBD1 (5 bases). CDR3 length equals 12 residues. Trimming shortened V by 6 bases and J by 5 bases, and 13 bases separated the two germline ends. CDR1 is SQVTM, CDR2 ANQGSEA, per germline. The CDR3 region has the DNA TGCAGCGTGGGGCTGGGGTGGACTGAAGCTTTCTTT. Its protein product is CSVGLGWTEAFF. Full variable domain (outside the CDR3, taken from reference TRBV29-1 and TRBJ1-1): SAVISQKPSRDICQRGTSLTIQCQVDSQVTMMFWYRQQPGQSLTLIATANQGSEATYESGFVIDKFPISRPNLTFSTLTVSNMSPEDSSIYLCSVGLGWTEAFFGQGTRLTVV.

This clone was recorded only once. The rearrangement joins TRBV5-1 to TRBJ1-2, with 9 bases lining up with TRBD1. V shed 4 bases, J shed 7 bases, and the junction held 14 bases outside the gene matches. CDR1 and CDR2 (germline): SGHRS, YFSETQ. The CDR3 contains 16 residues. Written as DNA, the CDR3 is TGCGCCAGCAGCCCCCAGCCGGGACAGGGATCGGGTGGCTACACCTTC. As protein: CASSPQPGQGSGGYTF.